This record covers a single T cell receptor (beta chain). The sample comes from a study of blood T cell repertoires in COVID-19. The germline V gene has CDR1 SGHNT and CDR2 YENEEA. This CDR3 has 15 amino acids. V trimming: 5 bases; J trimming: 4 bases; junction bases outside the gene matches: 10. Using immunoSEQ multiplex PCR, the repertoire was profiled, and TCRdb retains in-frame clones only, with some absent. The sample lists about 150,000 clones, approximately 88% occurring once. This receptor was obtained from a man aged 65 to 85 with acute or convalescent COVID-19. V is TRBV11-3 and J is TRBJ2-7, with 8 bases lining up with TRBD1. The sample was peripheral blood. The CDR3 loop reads CASSEHRGAEYEQYF. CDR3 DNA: TGTGCCAGCAGCGAACACAGGGGGGCGGAGTACGAGCAGTACTTC.